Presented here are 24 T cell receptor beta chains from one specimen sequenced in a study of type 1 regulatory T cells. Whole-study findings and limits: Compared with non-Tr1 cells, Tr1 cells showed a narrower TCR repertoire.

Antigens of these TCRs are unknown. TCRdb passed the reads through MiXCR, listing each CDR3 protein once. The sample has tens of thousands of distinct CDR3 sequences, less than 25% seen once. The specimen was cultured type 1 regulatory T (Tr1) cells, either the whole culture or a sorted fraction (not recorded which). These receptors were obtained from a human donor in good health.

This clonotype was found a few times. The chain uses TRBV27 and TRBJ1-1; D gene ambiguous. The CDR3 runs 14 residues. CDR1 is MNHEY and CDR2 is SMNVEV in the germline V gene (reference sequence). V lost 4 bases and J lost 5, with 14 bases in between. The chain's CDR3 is CASSWTGALTEAFF. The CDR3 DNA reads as TGTGCCAGCAGTTGGACGGGAGCCTTAACTGAAGCTTTCTTT.

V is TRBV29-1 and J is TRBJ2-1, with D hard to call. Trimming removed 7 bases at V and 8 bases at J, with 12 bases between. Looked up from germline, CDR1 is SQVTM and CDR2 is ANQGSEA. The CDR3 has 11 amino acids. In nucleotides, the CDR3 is TGCAGCGCCAGTTTACTCGATGAGCAGTTCTTC. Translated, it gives CSASLLDEQFF.

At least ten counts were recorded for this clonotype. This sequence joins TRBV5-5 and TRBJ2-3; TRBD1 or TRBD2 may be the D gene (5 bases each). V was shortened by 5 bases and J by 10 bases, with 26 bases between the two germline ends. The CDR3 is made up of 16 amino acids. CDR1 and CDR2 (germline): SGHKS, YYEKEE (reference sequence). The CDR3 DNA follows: TGTGCCAGCAGTCTCTCCCCGACAGACGGTGGGGGTTCGCAGTATTTT. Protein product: CASSLSPTDGGGSQYF. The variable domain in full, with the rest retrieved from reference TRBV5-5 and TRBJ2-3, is DAGVTQSPTHLIKTRGQQVTLRCSPISGHKSVSWYQQVLGQGPQFIFQYYEKEERGRGNFPDRFSARQFPNYSSELNVNALLLGDSALYLCASSLSPTDGGGSQYFGPGTRLTVL.

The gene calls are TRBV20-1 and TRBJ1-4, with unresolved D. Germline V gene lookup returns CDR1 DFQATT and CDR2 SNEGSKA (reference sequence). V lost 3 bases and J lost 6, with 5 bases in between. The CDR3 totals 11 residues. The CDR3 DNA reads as TGCAGTGCTAGGACGGATGAAAAACTGTTTTTT. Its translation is CSARTDEKLFF.

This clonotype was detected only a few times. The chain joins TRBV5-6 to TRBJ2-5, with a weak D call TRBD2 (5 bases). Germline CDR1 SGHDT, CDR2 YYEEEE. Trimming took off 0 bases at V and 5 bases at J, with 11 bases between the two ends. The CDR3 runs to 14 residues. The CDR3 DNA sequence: TGTGCCAGCAGCTTGGGGGGAGTTCGGGAGACCCAGTACTTC. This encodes CASSLGGVRETQYF. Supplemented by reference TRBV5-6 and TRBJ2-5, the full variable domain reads DAGVTQSPTHLIKTRGQQVTLRCSPKSGHDTVSWYQQALGQGPQFIFQYYEEEERQRGNFPDRFSGHQFPNYSSELNVNALLLGDSALYLCASSLGGVRETQYFGPGTRLLVL.

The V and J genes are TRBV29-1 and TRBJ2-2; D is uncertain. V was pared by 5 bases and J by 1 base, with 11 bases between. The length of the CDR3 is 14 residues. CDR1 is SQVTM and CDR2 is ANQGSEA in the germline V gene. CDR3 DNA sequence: TGCAGCGTTCGGGTAGTTCTGAACACCGGGGAGCTGTTTTTT. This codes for CSVRVVLNTGELFF.

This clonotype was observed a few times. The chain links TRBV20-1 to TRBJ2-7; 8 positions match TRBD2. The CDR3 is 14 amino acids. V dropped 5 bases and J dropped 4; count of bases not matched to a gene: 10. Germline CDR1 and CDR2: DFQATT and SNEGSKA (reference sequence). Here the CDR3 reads CSAHRGTRGYEQYF. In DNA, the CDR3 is TGCAGTGCTCATAGGGGGACTAGGGGTTACGAGCAGTACTTC.

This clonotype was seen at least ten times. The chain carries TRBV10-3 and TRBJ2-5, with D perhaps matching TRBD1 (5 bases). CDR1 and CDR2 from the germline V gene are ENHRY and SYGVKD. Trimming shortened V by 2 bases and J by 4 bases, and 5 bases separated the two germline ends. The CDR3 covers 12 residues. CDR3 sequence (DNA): TGTGCCATCAGTGAGCAGGGAGAGACCCAGTACTTC. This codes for CAISEQGETQYF.

Here the CDR3 DNA reads TGTGCCAGCAGTGAGGACGGGGATTGGGTCAATGAGCAGTTCTTC. Protein sequence: CASSEDGDWVNEQFF. The rearrangement links TRBV27 to TRBJ2-1, with D maybe TRBD2 (5 bases). The CDR3 totals 15 residues. The V gene lost 5 bases and the J gene lost 6 bases, with 17 bases spanning the gap. Germline V CDR1 and CDR2: MNHEY, SMNVEV (reference sequence).

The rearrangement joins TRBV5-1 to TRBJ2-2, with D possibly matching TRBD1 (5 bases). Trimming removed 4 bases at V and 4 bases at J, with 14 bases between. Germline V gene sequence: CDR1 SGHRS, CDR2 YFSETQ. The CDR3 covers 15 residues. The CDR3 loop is CASSADSSFTGELFF. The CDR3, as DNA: TGCGCCAGCAGCGCCGACAGTTCATTCACCGGGGAGCTGTTTTTT.

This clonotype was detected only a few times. The CDR3 is CASSVRQGGTGELFF. The CDR3 bases are TGCGCCAGCAGCGTAAGACAGGGCGGGACCGGGGAGCTGTTTTTT. The V and J genes are TRBV5-1 and TRBJ2-2, with 7 bases lining up with TRBD1. Germline V lookup: CDR1 SGHRS, CDR2 YFSETQ. CDR3 size: 15 residues. V lost 4 bases and J lost 5; bases outside the gene matches: 8.

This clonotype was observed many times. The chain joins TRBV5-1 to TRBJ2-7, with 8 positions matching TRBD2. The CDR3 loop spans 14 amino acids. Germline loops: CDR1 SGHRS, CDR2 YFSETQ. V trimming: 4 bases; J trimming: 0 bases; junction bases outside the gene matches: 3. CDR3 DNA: TGCGCCAGCAGCCTCAGCGGGAGCTCCTACGAGCAGTACTTC. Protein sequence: CASSLSGSSYEQYF. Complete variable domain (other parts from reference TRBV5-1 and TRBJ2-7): KAGVTQTPRYLIKTRGQQVTLSCSPISGHRSVSWYQQTPGQGLQFLFEYFSETQRNKGNFPGRFSGRQFSNSRSEMNVSTLELGDSALYLCASSLSGSSYEQYFGPGTRLTVT.

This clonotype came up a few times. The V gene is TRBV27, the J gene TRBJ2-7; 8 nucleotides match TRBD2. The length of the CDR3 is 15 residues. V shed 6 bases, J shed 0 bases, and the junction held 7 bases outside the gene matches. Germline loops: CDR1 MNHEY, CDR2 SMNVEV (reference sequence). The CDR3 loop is CASRPTSGHSYEQYF. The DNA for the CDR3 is TGTGCCAGCAGGCCAACTAGCGGTCACTCCTACGAGCAGTACTTC.

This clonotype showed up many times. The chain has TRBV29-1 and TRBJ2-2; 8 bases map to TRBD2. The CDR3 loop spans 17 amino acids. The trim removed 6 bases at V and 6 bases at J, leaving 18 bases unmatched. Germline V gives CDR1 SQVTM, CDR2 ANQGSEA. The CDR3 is CSVTQGLSSGMAGELFF. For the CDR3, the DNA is TGCAGCGTAACCCAAGGATTGAGTAGCGGGATGGCCGGGGAGCTGTTTTTT.

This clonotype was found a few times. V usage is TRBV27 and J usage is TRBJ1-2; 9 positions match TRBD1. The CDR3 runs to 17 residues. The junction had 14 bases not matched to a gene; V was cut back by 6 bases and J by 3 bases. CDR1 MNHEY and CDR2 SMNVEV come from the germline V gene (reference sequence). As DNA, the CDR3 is TGTGCCAGCAGAGGGTGGGACAGGGCCATCAAGTACTATGGCTACACCTTC. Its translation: CASRGWDRAIKYYGYTF.

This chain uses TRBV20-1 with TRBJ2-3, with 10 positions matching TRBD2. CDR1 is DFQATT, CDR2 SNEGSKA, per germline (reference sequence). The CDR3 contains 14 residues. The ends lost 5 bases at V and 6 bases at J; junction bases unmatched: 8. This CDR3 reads CSASAGGPRDTQYF. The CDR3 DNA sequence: TGCAGTGCTTCAGCGGGAGGGCCTCGTGATACGCAGTATTTT.

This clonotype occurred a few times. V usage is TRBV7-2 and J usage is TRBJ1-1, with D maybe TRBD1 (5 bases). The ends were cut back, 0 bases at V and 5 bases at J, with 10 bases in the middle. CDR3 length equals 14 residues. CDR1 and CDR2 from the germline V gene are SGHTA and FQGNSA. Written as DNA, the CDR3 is TGTGCCAGCAGCTTAGCGGGCAGGGAGACTGAAGCTTTCTTT. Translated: CASSLAGRETEAFF. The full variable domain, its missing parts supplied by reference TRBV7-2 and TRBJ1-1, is GAGVSQSPSNKVTEKGKDVELRCDPISGHTALYWYRQSLGQGLEFLIYFQGNSAPDKSGLPSDRFSAERTGGSVSTLTIQRTQQEDSAVYLCASSLAGRETEAFFGQGTRLTVV.

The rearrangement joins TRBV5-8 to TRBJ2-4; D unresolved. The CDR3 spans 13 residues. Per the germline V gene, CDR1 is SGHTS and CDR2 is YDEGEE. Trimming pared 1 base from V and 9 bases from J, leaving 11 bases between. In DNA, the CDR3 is TGTGCCAGCAGCTTGAGAGTAGTAGGCATTCAGTACTTC. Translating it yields CASSLRVVGIQYF.

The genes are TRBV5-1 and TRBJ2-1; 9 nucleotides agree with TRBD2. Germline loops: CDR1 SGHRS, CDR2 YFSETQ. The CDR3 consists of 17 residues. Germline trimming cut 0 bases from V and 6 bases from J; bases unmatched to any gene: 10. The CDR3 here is CASSLVPGGRASNEQFF. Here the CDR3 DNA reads TGCGCCAGCAGCTTGGTCCCCGGCGGGAGGGCTAGCAATGAGCAGTTCTTC.

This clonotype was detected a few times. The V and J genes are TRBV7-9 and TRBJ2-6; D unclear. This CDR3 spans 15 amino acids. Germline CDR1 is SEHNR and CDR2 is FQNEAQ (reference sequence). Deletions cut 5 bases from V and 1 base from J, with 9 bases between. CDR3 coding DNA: TGTGCCAGCAGCGAAGTGGGATCTGGGGCCAACGTCCTGACTTTC. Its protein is CASSEVGSGANVLTF.

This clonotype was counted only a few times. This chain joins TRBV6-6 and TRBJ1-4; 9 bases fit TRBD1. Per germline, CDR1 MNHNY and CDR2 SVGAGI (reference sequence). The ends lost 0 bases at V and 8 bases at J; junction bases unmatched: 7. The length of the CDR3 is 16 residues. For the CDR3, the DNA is TGTGCCAGCAGTTACTCACGAGGACAGGGGCTGGAAAAACTGTTTTTT. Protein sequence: CASSYSRGQGLEKLFF.

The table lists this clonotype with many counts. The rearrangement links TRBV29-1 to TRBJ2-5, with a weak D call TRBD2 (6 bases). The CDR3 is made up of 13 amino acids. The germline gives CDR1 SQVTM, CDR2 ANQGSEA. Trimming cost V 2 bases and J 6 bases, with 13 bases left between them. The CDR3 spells CSVERTGLKTQYF. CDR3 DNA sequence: TGCAGCGTTGAAAGGACGGGACTGAAGACCCAGTACTTC.

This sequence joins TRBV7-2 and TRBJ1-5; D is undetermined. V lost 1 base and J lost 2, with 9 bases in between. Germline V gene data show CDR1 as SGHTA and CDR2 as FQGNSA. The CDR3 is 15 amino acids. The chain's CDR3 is CASSLGLNGNQPQHF. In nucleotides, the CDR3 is TGTGCCAGCAGCTTAGGGTTGAACGGCAATCAGCCCCAGCATTTT.

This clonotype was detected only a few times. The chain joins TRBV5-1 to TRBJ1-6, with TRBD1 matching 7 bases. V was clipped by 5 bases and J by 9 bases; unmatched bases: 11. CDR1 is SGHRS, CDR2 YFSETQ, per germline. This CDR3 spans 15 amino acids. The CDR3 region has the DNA TGCGCCAGCAGAATGACAAGACAGGGTGCTTCACCCCTCCACTTT. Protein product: CASRMTRQGASPLHF.